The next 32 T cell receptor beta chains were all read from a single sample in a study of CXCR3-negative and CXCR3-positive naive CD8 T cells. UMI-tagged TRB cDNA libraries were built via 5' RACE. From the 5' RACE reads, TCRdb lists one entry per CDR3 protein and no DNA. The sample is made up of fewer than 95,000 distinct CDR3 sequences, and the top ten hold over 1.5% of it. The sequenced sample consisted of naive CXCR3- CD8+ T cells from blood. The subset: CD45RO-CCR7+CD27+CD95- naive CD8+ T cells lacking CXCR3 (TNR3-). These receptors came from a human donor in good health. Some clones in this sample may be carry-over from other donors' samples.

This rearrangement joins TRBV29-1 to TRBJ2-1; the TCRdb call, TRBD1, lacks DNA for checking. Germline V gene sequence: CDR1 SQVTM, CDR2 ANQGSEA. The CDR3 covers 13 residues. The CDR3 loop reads CSVETTGDNEQFF.

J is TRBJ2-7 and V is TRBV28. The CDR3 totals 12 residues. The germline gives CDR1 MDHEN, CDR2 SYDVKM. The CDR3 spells CASSLYRDEQYF.

Here the CDR3 reads CASSHAPGTEAFF. The V and J genes are TRBV3-1 and TRBJ1-1; TCRdb indicates TRBD1, and absent DNA this call remains unverified. The CDR3 consists of 13 residues. Germline V lookup: CDR1 LGHDT, CDR2 YNNKEL (reference sequence).

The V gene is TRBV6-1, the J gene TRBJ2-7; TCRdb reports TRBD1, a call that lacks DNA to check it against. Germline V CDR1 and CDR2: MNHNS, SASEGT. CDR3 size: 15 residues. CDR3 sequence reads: CASTLDSYYSYEQYF.

CDR3 sequence reads: CSVEDLGTGDTQYF. The V gene is TRBV29-1, the J gene TRBJ2-3; without DNA, the TCRdb call of TRBD1 cannot be checked. This CDR3 is 14 amino acids long. Germline V lookup: CDR1 SQVTM, CDR2 ANQGSEA.

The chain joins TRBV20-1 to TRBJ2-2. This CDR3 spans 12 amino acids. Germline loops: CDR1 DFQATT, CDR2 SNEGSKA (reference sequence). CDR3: CSARAYTGELFF.

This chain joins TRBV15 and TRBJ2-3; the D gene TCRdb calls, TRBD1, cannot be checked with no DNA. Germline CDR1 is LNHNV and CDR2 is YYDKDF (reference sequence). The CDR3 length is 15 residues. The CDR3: CATSDRQGATDTQYF.

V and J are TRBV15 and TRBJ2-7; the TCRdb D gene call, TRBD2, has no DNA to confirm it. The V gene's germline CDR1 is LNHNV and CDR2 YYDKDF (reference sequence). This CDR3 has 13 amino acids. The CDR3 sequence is CATRTSGADEQYF.

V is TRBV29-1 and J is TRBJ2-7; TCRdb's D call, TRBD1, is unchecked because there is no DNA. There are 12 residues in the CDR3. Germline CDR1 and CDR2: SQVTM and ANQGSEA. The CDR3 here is CSGGQGSGEQYF.

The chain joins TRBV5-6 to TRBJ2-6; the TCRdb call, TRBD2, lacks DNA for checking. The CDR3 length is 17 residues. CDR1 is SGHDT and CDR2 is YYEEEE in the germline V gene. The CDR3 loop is CASSFGVYLPGANVLTF. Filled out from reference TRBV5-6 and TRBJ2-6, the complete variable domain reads DAGVTQSPTHLIKTRGQQVTLRCSPKSGHDTVSWYQQALGQGPQFIFQYYEEEERQRGNFPDRFSGHQFPNYSSELNVNALLLGDSALYLCASSFGVYLPGANVLTFGAGSRLTVL.

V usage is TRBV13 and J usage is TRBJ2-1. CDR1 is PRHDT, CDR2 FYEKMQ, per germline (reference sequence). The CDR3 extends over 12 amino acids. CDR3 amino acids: CASSFRGSEQFF.

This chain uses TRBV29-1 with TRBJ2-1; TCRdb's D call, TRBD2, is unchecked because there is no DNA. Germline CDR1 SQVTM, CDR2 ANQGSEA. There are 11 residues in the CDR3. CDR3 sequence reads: CSVPALPEQFF.

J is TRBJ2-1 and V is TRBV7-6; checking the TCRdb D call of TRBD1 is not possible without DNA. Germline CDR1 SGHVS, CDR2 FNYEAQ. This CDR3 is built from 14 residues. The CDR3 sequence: CASSHSRQSLEQFF.

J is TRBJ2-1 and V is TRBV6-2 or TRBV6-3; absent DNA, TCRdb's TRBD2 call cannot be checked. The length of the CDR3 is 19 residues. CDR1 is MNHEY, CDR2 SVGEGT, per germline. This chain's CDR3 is CASSPGRLAGGVHGDEQFF.

The CDR3 here is CAISESGGRGTQYF. V is TRBV10-3 and J is TRBJ2-5; TCRdb's assignment of TRBD2 cannot be checked, as there is no DNA. Germline V gene lookup returns CDR1 ENHRY and CDR2 SYGVKD. CDR3 length: 14 residues.

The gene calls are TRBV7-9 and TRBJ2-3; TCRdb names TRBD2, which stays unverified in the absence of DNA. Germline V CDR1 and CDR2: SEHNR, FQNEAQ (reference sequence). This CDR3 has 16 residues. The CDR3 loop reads CASSLGLAGPTDTQYF.

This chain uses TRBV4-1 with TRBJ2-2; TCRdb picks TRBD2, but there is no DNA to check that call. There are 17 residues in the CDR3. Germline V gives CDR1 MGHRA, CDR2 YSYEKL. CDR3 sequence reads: CASSQESGLYNTGELFF.

The CDR3 is CASSQDARGGFGDTQYF. The chain is built from TRBV4-3 and TRBJ2-3; TCRdb gives TRBD1 as the D gene, but with no DNA this cannot be confirmed. Per the germline V gene, CDR1 is LGHNA and CDR2 is YSLEER. CDR3 length equals 17 residues.

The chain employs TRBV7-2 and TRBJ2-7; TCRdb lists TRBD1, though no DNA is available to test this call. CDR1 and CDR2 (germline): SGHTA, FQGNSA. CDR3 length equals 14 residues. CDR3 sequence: CASSYGTGTYEQYF.

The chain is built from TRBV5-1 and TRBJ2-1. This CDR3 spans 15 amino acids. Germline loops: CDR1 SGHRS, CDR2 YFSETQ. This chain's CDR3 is CASSLEQPAYNEQFF.

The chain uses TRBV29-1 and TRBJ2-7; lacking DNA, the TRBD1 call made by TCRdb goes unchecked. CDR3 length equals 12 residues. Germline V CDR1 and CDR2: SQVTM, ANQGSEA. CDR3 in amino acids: CSVSRGTYEQYF.

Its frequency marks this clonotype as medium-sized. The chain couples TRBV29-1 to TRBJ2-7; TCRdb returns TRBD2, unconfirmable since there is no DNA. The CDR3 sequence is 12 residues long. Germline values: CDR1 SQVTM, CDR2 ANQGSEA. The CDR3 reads CSVRELGYEQYF.

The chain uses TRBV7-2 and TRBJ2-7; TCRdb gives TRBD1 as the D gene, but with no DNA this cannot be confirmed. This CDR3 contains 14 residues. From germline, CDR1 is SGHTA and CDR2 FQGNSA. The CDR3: CASRFDRAPYEQYF. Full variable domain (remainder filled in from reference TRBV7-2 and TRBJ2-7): GAGVSQSPSNKVTEKGKDVELRCDPISGHTALYWYRQSLGQGLEFLIYFQGNSAPDKSGLPSDRFSAERTGGSVSTLTIQRTQQEDSAVYLCASRFDRAPYEQYFGPGTRLTVT.

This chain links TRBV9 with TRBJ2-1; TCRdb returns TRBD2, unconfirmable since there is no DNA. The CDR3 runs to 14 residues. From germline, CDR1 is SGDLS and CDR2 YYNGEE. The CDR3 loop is CASSVGGFRDEQFF.

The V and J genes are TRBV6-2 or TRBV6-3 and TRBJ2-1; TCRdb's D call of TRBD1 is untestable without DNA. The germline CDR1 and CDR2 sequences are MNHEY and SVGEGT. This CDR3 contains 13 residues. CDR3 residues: CASSQGGNNEQFF.

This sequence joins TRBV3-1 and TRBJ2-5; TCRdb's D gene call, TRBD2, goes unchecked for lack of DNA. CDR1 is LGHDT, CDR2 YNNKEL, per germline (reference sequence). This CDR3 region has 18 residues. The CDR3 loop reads CASSQGPLLAGAGETQYF.

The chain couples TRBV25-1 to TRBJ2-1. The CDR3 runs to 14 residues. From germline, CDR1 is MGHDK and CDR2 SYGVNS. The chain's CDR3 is CASSDGSSYNEQFF.

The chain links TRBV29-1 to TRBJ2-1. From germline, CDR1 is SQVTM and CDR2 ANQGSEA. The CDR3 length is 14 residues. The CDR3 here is CSVELLDPYNEQFF.

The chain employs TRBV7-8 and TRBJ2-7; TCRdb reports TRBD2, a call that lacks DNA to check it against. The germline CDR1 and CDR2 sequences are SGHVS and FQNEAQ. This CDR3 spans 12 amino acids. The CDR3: CASSAAGNEQYF. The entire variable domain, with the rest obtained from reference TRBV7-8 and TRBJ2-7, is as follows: GAGVSQSPRYKVAKRGQDVALRCDPISGHVSLFWYQQALGQGPEFLTYFQNEAQLDKSGLPSDRFFAERPEGSVSTLKIQRTQQEDSAVYLCASSAAGNEQYFGPGTRLTVT.

CDR3 region: CSVVLGGGQETQYF. The chain employs TRBV29-1 and TRBJ2-5; TCRdb gives TRBD1 as the D gene, but with no DNA this cannot be confirmed. From germline, CDR1 is SQVTM and CDR2 ANQGSEA. CDR3 length: 14 residues.

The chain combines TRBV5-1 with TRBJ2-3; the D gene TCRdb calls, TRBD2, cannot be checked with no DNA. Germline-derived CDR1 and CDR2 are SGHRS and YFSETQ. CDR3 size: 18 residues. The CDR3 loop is CASSLVVLAGGPIDTQYF.

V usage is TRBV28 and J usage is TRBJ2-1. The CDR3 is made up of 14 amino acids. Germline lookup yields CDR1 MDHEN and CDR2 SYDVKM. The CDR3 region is CASSKVGLSNEQFF.